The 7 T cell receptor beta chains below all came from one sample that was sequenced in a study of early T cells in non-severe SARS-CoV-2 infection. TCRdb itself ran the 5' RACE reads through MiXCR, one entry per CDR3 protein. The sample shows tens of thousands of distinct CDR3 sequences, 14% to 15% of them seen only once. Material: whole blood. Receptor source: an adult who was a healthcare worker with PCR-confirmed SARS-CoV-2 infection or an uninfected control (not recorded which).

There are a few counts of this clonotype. CDR3: CSGNDREGAGANVLTF. In DNA form, the CDR3 reads TGCAGCGGGAATGACAGGGAAGGCGCTGGGGCCAACGTCCTGACTTTC. The rearrangement uses TRBV29-1 and TRBJ2-6; 7 positions match TRBD1. Trimming cost V 7 bases and J 2 bases; bases outside gene matches: 11. Per germline, CDR1 SQVTM and CDR2 ANQGSEA. This CDR3 has 16 amino acids.

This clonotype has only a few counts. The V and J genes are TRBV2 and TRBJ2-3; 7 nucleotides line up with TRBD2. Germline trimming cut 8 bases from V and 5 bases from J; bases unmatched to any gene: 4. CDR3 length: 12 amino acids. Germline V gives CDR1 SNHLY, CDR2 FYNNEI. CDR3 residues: CASGPGGDTQYF. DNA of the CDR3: TGTGCCAGCGGGCCGGGGGGAGATACGCAGTATTTT.

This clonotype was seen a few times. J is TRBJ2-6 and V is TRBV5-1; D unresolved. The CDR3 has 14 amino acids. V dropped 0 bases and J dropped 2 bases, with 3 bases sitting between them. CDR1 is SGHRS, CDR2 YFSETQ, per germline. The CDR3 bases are TGCGCCAGCAGCTTGGCCACTGGGGCCAACGTCCTGACTTTC. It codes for CASSLATGANVLTF.

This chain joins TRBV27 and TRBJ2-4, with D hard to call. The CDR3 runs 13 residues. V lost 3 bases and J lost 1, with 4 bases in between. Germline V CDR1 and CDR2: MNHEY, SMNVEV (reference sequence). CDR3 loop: CASSFAAKNIQYF. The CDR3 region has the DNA TGTGCCAGCAGTTTTGCGGCCAAAAACATTCAGTACTTC.

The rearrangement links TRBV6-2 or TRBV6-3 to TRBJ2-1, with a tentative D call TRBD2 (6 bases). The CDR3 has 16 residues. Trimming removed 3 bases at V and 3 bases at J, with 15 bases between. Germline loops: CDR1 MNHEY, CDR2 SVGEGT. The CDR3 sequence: CASSYRGTHLYNEQFF. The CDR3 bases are TGTGCCAGCAGTTATCGGGGGACTCACCTCTACAATGAGCAGTTCTTC.

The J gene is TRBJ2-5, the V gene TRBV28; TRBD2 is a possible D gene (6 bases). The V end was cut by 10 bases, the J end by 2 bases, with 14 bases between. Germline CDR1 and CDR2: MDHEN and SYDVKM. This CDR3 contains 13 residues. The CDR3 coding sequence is TGTGCCACCACTTGGCGGGGACAAGAGACCCAGTACTTC. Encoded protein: CATTWRGQETQYF.

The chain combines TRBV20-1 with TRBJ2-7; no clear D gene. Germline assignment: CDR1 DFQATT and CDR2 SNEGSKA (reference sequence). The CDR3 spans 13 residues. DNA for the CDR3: TGCAGCGAGCGTCAGAAGAGCTCCTACGAGCAGTACTTC. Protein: CSERQKSSYEQYF.